A selection of T cell receptor beta chains follows, all from one sample in a study of graft-versus-host responses after intestinal transplantation. Some clones are missing from TCRdb's copy, which holds only in-frame ones; the method was immunoSEQ multiplex PCR. The table records approximately 120,000 clones, roughly 92% of them present only once. These receptors have no identified antigens. The specimen comprised unstimulated CD4+ T cells sorted from spleen or lymph node cells, sampled before intestinal transplant. The receptor source for this set is a human donor who received an intestinal transplant. CDR3s include the opening cysteine and the closing phenylalanine or tryptophan. A D gene is named only where the DNA matches it firmly. Size is stated for part of the rows, as once, few or many counts, or as a class when the clone is expanded.

J gene: TRBJ1-3; V gene: TRBV29-1; CDR3 length: 13; D gene: NA; clone size: NA; CDR3 DNA: TGCAGCGGGATACAGGGCCTCGGAAACACCATATATTTT; CDR3 protein: CSGIQGLGNTIYF
J gene: TRBJ2-6; V gene: TRBV7-9; CDR3 length: 15; D gene: TRBD2; clone size: NA; CDR3 DNA: TGTGCCAGCAGTCCCCCGGGGGGGAGGGCCAACGTCCTGACTTTC; CDR3 protein: CASSPPGGRANVLTF
J gene: TRBJ1-2; V gene: TRBV6-5; CDR3 length: 13; D gene: TRBD1; clone size: NA; CDR3 DNA: TGTGCCAGCTGGGACAGGGGATACTATGGCTACACCTTC; CDR3 protein: CASWDRGYYGYTF
J gene: TRBJ1-2; V gene: TRBV7-9; CDR3 length: 14; D gene: TRBD1; clone size: NA; CDR3 DNA: TGTGCCAGCAGCTTAGACAGGGGGCTCTATGGCTACACCTTC; CDR3 protein: CASSLDRGLYGYTF
J gene: TRBJ1-4; V gene: TRBV7-9; CDR3 length: 16; D gene: TRBD1; clone size: NA; CDR3 DNA: TGTGCCAGCAGCTTATTTGAAGGGACAGTAAATGAAAAACTGTTTTTT; CDR3 protein: CASSLFEGTVNEKLFF
J gene: TRBJ2-7; V gene: TRBV9; CDR3 length: 14; D gene: NA; clone size: NA; CDR3 DNA: TGTGCCAGCAGCGTAGGTGTCAGGGGATACGAGCAGTACTTC; CDR3 protein: CASSVGVRGYEQYF
J gene: TRBJ1-5; V gene: TRBV7-9; CDR3 length: 15; D gene: NA; clone size: NA; CDR3 DNA: TGTGCCAGCAGCTTGGGACTGCATAGCAATCAGCCCCAGCATTTT; CDR3 protein: CASSLGLHSNQPQHF
J gene: TRBJ1-2; V gene: TRBV6-1; CDR3 length: 15; D gene: TRBD1; clone size: few; CDR3 DNA: TGTGCCAGCAGGGCCCCGGGACAGGGCCCCTATGGCTACACCTTC; CDR3 protein: CASRAPGQGPYGYTF
J gene: TRBJ1-2; V gene: TRBV9; CDR3 length: 14; D gene: NA; clone size: NA; CDR3 DNA: TGTGCCAGCAGCGTAGGGGGGCTTGGCTATGGCTACACCTTC; CDR3 protein: CASSVGGLGYGYTF
J gene: TRBJ2-7; V gene: TRBV5-1; CDR3 length: 14; D gene: NA; clone size: NA; CDR3 DNA: TGCGCCAGCAGCTTTTGGACGTCAACCTACGAGCAGTACTTC; CDR3 protein: CASSFWTSTYEQYF
J gene: TRBJ2-1; V gene: TRBV7-2; CDR3 length: 18; D gene: TRBD1; clone size: NA; CDR3 DNA: TGTGCCAGCAGCTTAGATCCTAGGACAGGGGGGCCGTACAATGAGCAGTTCTTC; CDR3 protein: CASSLDPRTGGPYNEQFF
J gene: TRBJ2-3; V gene: TRBV5-1; CDR3 length: 12; D gene: TRBD1; clone size: NA; CDR3 DNA: TGCGCCAGCAGCCCGACAGGGTATACGCAGTATTTT; CDR3 protein: CASSPTGYTQYF
J gene: TRBJ1-2; V gene: TRBV2; CDR3 length: 14; D gene: NA; clone size: NA; CDR3 DNA: TGTGCCAGCAGTGAAGAGAAGGGTAACTATGGCTACACCTTC; CDR3 protein: CASSEEKGNYGYTF
J gene: TRBJ2-3; V gene: TRBV10-1; CDR3 length: 17; D gene: NA; clone size: NA; CDR3 DNA: TGCGCCAGCAGTGAAGGGGGGGGCCGCGGAAGCACAGATACGCAGTATTTT; CDR3 protein: CASSEGGGRGSTDTQYF
J gene: TRBJ2-5; V gene: TRBV10-3; CDR3 length: 15; D gene: NA; clone size: NA; CDR3 DNA: TGTGCCATCAGTGAGGGGTCGAGCAGAAAAGAGACCCAGTACTTC; CDR3 protein: CAISEGSSRKETQYF
J gene: TRBJ1-1; V gene: TRBV10-3; CDR3 length: 14; D gene: TRBD1; clone size: NA; CDR3 DNA: TGTGCCATCAGTACGGGACAGGTCAACACTGAAGCTTTCTTT; CDR3 protein: CAISTGQVNTEAFF
J gene: TRBJ1-3; V gene: TRBV4-1; CDR3 length: 15; D gene: NA; clone size: NA; CDR3 DNA: TGCGCCAGCAGCTATTTAGGGACTGGAGGAAACACCATATATTTT; CDR3 protein: CASSYLGTGGNTIYF
J gene: TRBJ1-2; V gene: TRBV7-2; CDR3 length: 13; D gene: NA; clone size: NA; CDR3 DNA: TGTGCCAGCAGCCCAGCCCATGGCTATGGCTACACCTTC; CDR3 protein: CASSPAHGYGYTF
J gene: TRBJ2-7; V gene: TRBV11-3; CDR3 length: 14; D gene: NA; clone size: NA; CDR3 DNA: TGTGCCAGCAGCTCCTCTTGGGGCCATGAGGAGCAGTACTTC; CDR3 protein: CASSSSWGHEEQYF
J gene: TRBJ1-4; V gene: TRBV7-2; CDR3 length: 14; D gene: TRBD1; clone size: NA; CDR3 DNA: TGTGCCAGCAGCCCCGGGACAGACAATGAAAAACTGTTTTTT; CDR3 protein: CASSPGTDNEKLFF
J gene: TRBJ2-7; V gene: TRBV18; CDR3 length: 14; D gene: TRBD1; clone size: NA; CDR3 DNA: TGTGCCAGCTCACCACAAAACAGGGGAGACGAGCAGTACTTC; CDR3 protein: CASSPQNRGDEQYF
J gene: TRBJ2-7; V gene: TRBV7-9; CDR3 length: 15; D gene: TRBD1; clone size: NA; CDR3 DNA: TGTGCCAGCAGCCTCGGGACAGGGCGCTCCTACGAGCAGTACTTC; CDR3 protein: CASSLGTGRSYEQYF
J gene: TRBJ1-4; V gene: TRBV4-1; CDR3 length: 17; D gene: NA; clone size: once; CDR3 DNA: TGCGCCAGCAGCCAATTTCCGGGTCATGTGGCTAATGAAAAACTGTTTTTT; CDR3 protein: CASSQFPGHVANEKLFF
J gene: TRBJ1-4; V gene: TRBV4-2; CDR3 length: 12; D gene: NA; clone size: NA; CDR3 DNA: TGTGCCAGCAAGGGGCCTAATGAAAAACTGTTTTTT; CDR3 protein: CASKGPNEKLFF
J gene: TRBJ2-7; V gene: TRBV7-6; CDR3 length: 13; D gene: NA; clone size: NA; CDR3 DNA: TGTGCCAGCAGCTTTGACTCCCGAGGCGAGCAGTACTTC; CDR3 protein: CASSFDSRGEQYF
J gene: TRBJ2-5; V gene: TRBV2; CDR3 length: 13; D gene: NA; clone size: NA; CDR3 DNA: TGTGCCATTACCCGGCGGAGCCAAGAGACCCAGTACTTC; CDR3 protein: CAITRRSQETQYF
J gene: TRBJ2-7; V gene: TRBV11-2; CDR3 length: 15; D gene: NA; clone size: NA; CDR3 DNA: TGTGCCAGCAGCTTAGGTCTCTGGGGGGCTAACGAGCAGTACTTC; CDR3 protein: CASSLGLWGANEQYF
J gene: TRBJ1-3; V gene: TRBV6-1; CDR3 length: 14; D gene: TRBD1; clone size: NA; CDR3 DNA: TGTGCCAGCATAGGGACAGGCGTTGGAAACACCATATATTTT; CDR3 protein: CASIGTGVGNTIYF
J gene: TRBJ2-1; V gene: TRBV6-5; CDR3 length: 15; D gene: NA; clone size: NA; CDR3 DNA: TGTGCCAGCAGTCCGACAGGTCACTCCTACAATGAGCAGTTCTTC; CDR3 protein: CASSPTGHSYNEQFF
J gene: TRBJ1-4; V gene: TRBV2; CDR3 length: 15; D gene: NA; clone size: NA; CDR3 DNA: TGTGCCAGCAGTGAAGGGTGGTCTACTAATGAAAAACTGTTTTTT; CDR3 protein: CASSEGWSTNEKLFF
J gene: TRBJ2-7; V gene: TRBV2; CDR3 length: 15; D gene: TRBD1; clone size: NA; CDR3 DNA: TGTGCCAGCAGTGCGACAGGGGGGAGGTCCTACGAGCAGTACTTC; CDR3 protein: CASSATGGRSYEQYF
J gene: TRBJ2-7; V gene: TRBV6-1; CDR3 length: 11; D gene: NA; clone size: NA; CDR3 DNA: TGTGCCAGCAGGAGGGACATTCTTCATCTTTTC; CDR3 protein: CASRRDILHLF
J gene: TRBJ1-5; V gene: TRBV7-2; CDR3 length: 13; D gene: NA; clone size: NA; CDR3 DNA: TGTGCCAGCACTCCGGGCCCCAATCAGCCCCAGCATTTT; CDR3 protein: CASTPGPNQPQHF
J gene: TRBJ1-1; V gene: TRBV5-1; CDR3 length: 13; D gene: NA; clone size: NA; CDR3 DNA: TGCGCCAGCAGCTTGGCCCTGGGCACTGAAGCTTTCTTT; CDR3 protein: CASSLALGTEAFF
J gene: TRBJ2-7; V gene: TRBV6-1; CDR3 length: 11; D gene: NA; clone size: NA; CDR3 DNA: TGTGCCTTGGGGAACTCCTACGAGCAGTACTTC; CDR3 protein: CALGNSYEQYF
J gene: TRBJ2-1; V gene: TRBV7-2; CDR3 length: 17; D gene: TRBD2; clone size: NA; CDR3 DNA: TGTGCCAGCAGCTGGAAACCTAGCGGGGGGCTTTACAATGAGCAGTTCTTC; CDR3 protein: CASSWKPSGGLYNEQFF
J gene: TRBJ1-6; V gene: TRBV4-1; CDR3 length: 15; D gene: TRBD1; clone size: NA; CDR3 DNA: TGCGCCAGCAGTCAATCTGGGACAGTCAATTCACCCCTCCACTTT; CDR3 protein: CASSQSGTVNSPLHF
J gene: TRBJ1-1; V gene: TRBV10-1; CDR3 length: 13; D gene: NA; clone size: NA; CDR3 DNA: TGCGCCAGCAGTGATCCGGACGGCACTGAAGCTTTCTTT; CDR3 protein: CASSDPDGTEAFF
J gene: TRBJ2-3; V gene: TRBV5-1; CDR3 length: 15; D gene: NA; clone size: NA; CDR3 DNA: TGCGCCAGCAGCTTGCTGCCTACTAGCACAGATACGCAGTATTTT; CDR3 protein: CASSLLPTSTDTQYF
J gene: TRBJ1-4; V gene: TRBV11-2; CDR3 length: 13; D gene: TRBD1; clone size: NA; CDR3 DNA: TGTGCCAGCAGCCGGGACAGGGGTGAAAAACTGTTTTTT; CDR3 protein: CASSRDRGEKLFF
J gene: TRBJ2-5; V gene: TRBV5-1; CDR3 length: 16; D gene: TRBD2; clone size: NA; CDR3 DNA: TGCGCCAGCGAACCCGGGCGACTAGCGGTAGGGGAGACCCAGTACTTC; CDR3 protein: CASEPGRLAVGETQYF
J gene: TRBJ1-1; V gene: TRBV18; CDR3 length: 16; D gene: TRBD1; clone size: NA; CDR3 DNA: TGTGCCAGCTCACCAGGACAGGGGGCAGTGTACACTGAAGCTTTCTTT; CDR3 protein: CASSPGQGAVYTEAFF
J gene: TRBJ1-4; V gene: TRBV6-5; CDR3 length: 15; D gene: TRBD1; clone size: NA; CDR3 DNA: TGTGCCAGCAGTGGGACAGGCTCATATTTTGAAAAACTGTTTTTT; CDR3 protein: CASSGTGSYFEKLFF
J gene: TRBJ1-2; V gene: TRBV6-1; CDR3 length: 15; D gene: NA; clone size: NA; CDR3 DNA: TGTGCCAGCAGTGAAGCCCGGGGTCTATCCTATGGCTACACCTTC; CDR3 protein: CASSEARGLSYGYTF
J gene: TRBJ2-2; V gene: TRBV10-3; CDR3 length: 16; D gene: NA; clone size: NA; CDR3 DNA: TGTGCCATCAGTGAGCGACCCCAGACAGCCACCGGGGAGCTGTTTTTT; CDR3 protein: CAISERPQTATGELFF
J gene: TRBJ1-5; V gene: TRBV7-9; CDR3 length: 13; D gene: NA; clone size: NA; CDR3 DNA: TGTGCCAGCAGTTCAGCCATGAATCAGCCCCAGCATTTT; CDR3 protein: CASSSAMNQPQHF